Reported below is one T cell receptor (beta chain). Its antigen is not identified. One end of the junction fails to match germline, which may point to a read error. Germline V gene sequence: CDR1 SQVTM, CDR2 ANQGSEA. The CDR3 extends over 13 amino acids. This sample is part of a study of blood T cells in healthy people across ages. Sample-barcoded 5' priming and a J-beta primer mix drove a second PCR of about 6 to 12 cycles. TCRdb re-analysed the 5' RACE reads in MiXCR, keeping a single row per CDR3 protein. The data show 380,000 or so distinct CDR3 sequences, about half seen once. Donors each provided ten milliliters of peripheral blood. Study-level points and caveats: Bulk PBMC profiling left naive and antigen-experienced comparisons inconclusive. Age advanced and TCR beta diversity per million T cells fell, roughly linearly. Compared with aged donors, long-lived donors showed fewer expanded clones, suggesting selection.

Sample: blood. The receptor comes from a man aged 60-69 years in good health. This chain joins TRBV29-1 and TRBJ2-5; a possible D gene is TRBD2 (7 bases). CDR3: CRVVGGGGETQYF. The CDR3, as DNA: TGCCGCGTTGTAGGGGGGGGTGGAGAGACCCAGTACTTC.